This T cell receptor (beta chain) stems from a study of blood T cell repertoires in COVID-19. Study context: Researchers got acute and convalescent COVID-19 samples from the United States, Italy and Spain. In each case, the material was cDNA or gDNA derived from T cells, B-cell-depleted T cells, or PBMCs.

Germline-derived CDR1 and CDR2 are SGHDN and FVKESK. V lost 0 bases and J 5 bases, leaving 4 bases between the germline ends. This CDR3 has 12 residues. In the original processing: Reference gene primer amplification in the assay estimated nucleated cell counts. Assay: immunoSEQ multiplex PCR; the TCRdb copy retains only in-frame clones and omits some. V, J and clone size were drawn from that table, and D and trimming were deduced from the DNA. The sample includes approximately 250,000 clones, 80% to 90% of them seen just once. The rearrangement joins TRBV14 to TRBJ1-2; the D is unclear. The clonotype originates from a man aged 30 to 39 with active or convalescent COVID-19. The sequenced material came from peripheral blood. CDR3 sequence reads: CASSQEAYGYTF. CDR3 in DNA: TGTGCCAGCAGCCAAGAAGCATATGGCTACACCTTC. The whole variable domain, remainder taken from reference TRBV14 and TRBJ1-2, is EAGVTQFPSHSVIEKGQTVTLRCDPISGHDNLYWYRRVMGKEIKFLLHFVKESKQDESGMPNNRFLAERTGGTYSTLKVQPAELEDSGVYFCASSQEAYGYTFGSGTRLTVV.